These 20 T cell receptor beta chains came from one sample sequenced in a study of blood T cell repertoires in COVID-19. Data came from immunoSEQ multiplex PCR; TCRdb stores just in-frame clones and leaves some out. The sample consists of around 130,000 clones, under 90% of them appearing once. Sequences were obtained from PBMCs or T cells enriched from blood (not recorded which). Source of these receptors: a man aged 35-49 years with acute COVID-19.

A single count supports this clone. The chain combines TRBV12-3 or TRBV12-4 with TRBJ2-5; 9 nucleotides align to TRBD2. CDR3 size: 13 residues. The V segment lost 0 bases and the J segment 13 bases; nucleotides outside the gene matches: 6. The CDR3: CASSLAQRGDMYF. Here the CDR3 DNA reads TGTGCCAGCAGTTTAGCCCAGCGGGGGGACATGTACTTC.

This rearrangement joins TRBV30 to TRBJ1-5; D might be TRBD1 (6 bases). The V end lost 2 bases, the J end lost 3 bases, and 14 bases lay between the germline ends. This CDR3 comprises 15 residues. CDR1 and CDR2 from the germline V gene are GTSNPN and SVGIG (reference sequence). CDR3 sequence (DNA): TGTGCCTGGAGTCCAGGTGGGACAAACAATCAGCCCCAGCATTTT. Amino acids: CAWSPGGTNNQPQHF.

The chain carries TRBV12-3 or TRBV12-4 and TRBJ1-1; 11 nucleotides align to TRBD1. J was trimmed by 8 bases and V by 6 bases; bases with no gene match: 5. The CDR3 extends over 13 amino acids. CDR3 sequence: CASSRGTGGEAFF. The CDR3 DNA reads TGTGCCAGCAGCCGCGGGACAGGGGGGGAAGCTTTCTTT.

The V and J genes are TRBV5-3 and TRBJ2-7; D call uncertain. TRBV5-3 is an ORF for which the function is uncertain. Trimming took off 0 bases at V and 0 bases at J, with 16 bases between the two ends. CDR3 length equals 17 residues. The CDR3 protein is CARSLVGQAPSSYEQYF. CDR3 DNA: TGTGCCAGAAGCTTGGTAGGTCAGGCGCCGAGCTCCTACGAGCAGTACTTC.

J is TRBJ1-2 and V is TRBV3-1 (or the pseudogene TRBV3-2); D not resolved. The germline V and J ends were trimmed by 1 base and 6 bases, with 6 bases remaining between them. The CDR3 length is 12 residues. From germline, CDR1 is LGHDT and CDR2 YNNKEL (reference sequence). In DNA form, the CDR3 reads TGTGCCAGCAGCCAAGTAGCCCATGGCTACACCTTC. Its protein is CASSQVAHGYTF.

This rearrangement joins TRBV7-9 to TRBJ1-6, with 8 bases that match TRBD1. CDR3 length: 15 residues. V shed 2 bases and J 9 bases; nucleotides not matched to a gene: 6. The germline CDR1 and CDR2 sequences are SEHNR and FQNEAQ (reference sequence). The CDR3 region is CASSLTQGAGSPLHF. The CDR3 DNA follows: TGTGCCAGCAGCTTAACGCAGGGGGCGGGTTCACCCCTCCACTTT.

This chain joins TRBV3-1 (or the pseudogene TRBV3-2) and TRBJ2-1; no clear D. V was clipped by 5 bases and J by 7 bases, with 9 bases between them. This CDR3 contains 12 residues. Germline assignment: CDR1 LGHDT and CDR2 YNNKEL (reference sequence). The DNA for the CDR3 is TGTGCCAGCAGCGCTCAAGAGAATGAGCAGTTCTTC. Translation: CASSAQENEQFF.

The V and J genes are TRBV7-9 and TRBJ1-1; 8 nucleotides line up with TRBD1. V was clipped by 3 bases and J by 0 bases; unmatched bases: 3. This CDR3 region has 15 residues. Germline V lookup: CDR1 SEHNR, CDR2 FQNEAQ (reference sequence). CDR3 amino acids: CASSLLTGVNTEAFF. CDR3 coding DNA: TGTGCCAGCAGCTTGCTGACAGGGGTGAACACTGAAGCTTTCTTT.

This rearrangement joins TRBV6-6 to TRBJ2-1, with 10 nucleotides matching TRBD2. Germline V lookup: CDR1 MNHNY, CDR2 SVGAGI (reference sequence). V dropped 5 bases and J dropped 2; count of bases not matched to a gene: 6. This CDR3 is 16 amino acids long. The CDR3 sequence is CASSPMSGRAYNEQFF. CDR3 nucleotide sequence: TGTGCCAGCAGTCCGATGAGCGGGAGGGCCTACAATGAGCAGTTCTTC.

The chain links TRBV3-1 (or the pseudogene TRBV3-2) to TRBJ2-1; 7 bases map to TRBD1. V trimming: 5 bases; J trimming: 5 bases; junction bases outside the gene matches: 6. Germline V gives CDR1 LGHDT, CDR2 YNNKEL (reference sequence). CDR3 length: 14 residues. CDR3: CASSYRDRDNEQFF. The CDR3 nucleotides are TGTGCCAGCAGCTACCGGGACAGAGACAATGAGCAGTTCTTC.

This clone was found once. V gene TRBV29-1 combines with J gene TRBJ2-7; perhaps TRBD1 as D (6 bases). The V end lost 6 bases, the J end lost 0 bases, and 18 bases lay between the germline ends. Germline CDR1 SQVTM, CDR2 ANQGSEA. This CDR3 comprises 15 residues. DNA of the CDR3: TGCAGCGTCTATCAGGGAGAGGGACACTCCTACGAGCAGTACTTC. This encodes CSVYQGEGHSYEQYF.

The rearrangement links TRBV7-6 to TRBJ2-3, with D possibly TRBD2 on 5 matching bases. V lost 5 bases, J lost 4 bases, and 10 bases lay in between. Looked up from germline, CDR1 is SGHVS and CDR2 is FNYEAQ. The CDR3 sequence is 13 residues long. The chain's CDR3 is CASSRSESDTQYF. As DNA, the CDR3 is TGTGCCAGCAGCCGTAGCGAGTCAGATACGCAGTATTTT.

The V call is TRBV12-3 or TRBV12-4, the J call TRBJ1-5; D gene unclear. This CDR3 spans 9 amino acids. With 5 bases removed from V and 9 bases from J, the gap between germline ends came to 2 bases. CDR3 in amino acids: CASSLPQHF. Here the CDR3 DNA reads TGTGCCAGCAGTCTGCCCCAGCATTTT.

The rearrangement joins TRBV19 to TRBJ2-7, with D perhaps TRBD1 (5 bases). Trimming left V 7 bases short and J 3 bases short, with 13 bases between. The CDR3 has 13 residues. The V gene's germline CDR1 is LNHDA and CDR2 SQIVND (reference sequence). The CDR3 reads CASTLDTNYEQYF. CDR3 bases: TGTGCCAGTACACTGGACACAAACTACGAGCAGTACTTC.

The sample holds a few counts of this clone. This sequence joins TRBV7-8 and TRBJ1-3; a possible D gene is TRBD1 (6 bases). CDR3 size: 17 residues. Germline CDR1 and CDR2: SGHVS and FQNEAQ. V lost 4 bases and J lost 0, with 16 bases in between. CDR3 sequence: CASSSSLTGFSGNTIYF. In DNA form, the CDR3 reads TGTGCCAGCAGCTCATCATTAACAGGGTTCTCTGGAAACACCATATATTTT.

V is TRBV6-2 or TRBV6-3 and J is TRBJ2-5; D gene ambiguous. Germline V gives CDR1 MNHEY, CDR2 SVGEGT. This CDR3 is 13 amino acids long. The germline V and J ends were trimmed by 3 bases and 5 bases, with 10 bases remaining between them. The CDR3 reads CASSYKAGETQYF. Written as DNA, the CDR3 is TGTGCCAGCAGTTATAAGGCCGGGGAGACCCAGTACTTC.

The chain is built from TRBV10-3 and TRBJ1-1; 7 bases are a match to TRBD1. The CDR3 covers 17 residues. Trimming removed 0 bases from V and 3 bases from J; junction bases left unmatched: 10. Germline V gene data show CDR1 as ENHRY and CDR2 as SYGVKD. The CDR3 DNA follows: TGTGCCATCAGTGAGTCGAGCTCAAGGGGGCCTCACACTGAAGCTTTCTTT. Its protein product is CAISESSSRGPHTEAFF.

This clone appeared a single time. The chain joins TRBV6-5 to TRBJ1-2, with 9 bases fitting TRBD1. Per germline, CDR1 MNHEY and CDR2 SVGAGI. CDR3 length: 15 residues. The V segment lost 2 bases and the J segment 3 bases; nucleotides outside the gene matches: 4. The CDR3 region is CASSYGTGLDYGYTF. In DNA, the CDR3 is TGTGCCAGCAGTTACGGGACAGGGTTGGACTATGGCTACACCTTC.

In its sample, this clone was seen once. V gene TRBV7-2 combines with J gene TRBJ2-1; D gene uncertain. The ends were cut back, 5 bases at V and 0 bases at J, with 8 bases in the middle. In germline, CDR1 is SGHTA, CDR2 FQGNSA. The CDR3 runs 14 residues. CDR3 sequence (DNA): TGTGCCAGCAGCCCCGACTTCTCCTACAATGAGCAGTTCTTC. It codes for CASSPDFSYNEQFF.

In this sample, this clone turned up a few times. The CDR3 bases are TGTGCCAGCAGCTTAGAAGGCGGGAGAGAGGGTAATGAGCAGTTCTTC. Its protein product is CASSLEGGREGNEQFF. The chain has TRBV11-3 and TRBJ2-1; 7 bases agree with TRBD2. Trimming took 0 bases from V and 7 from J; bases not matched to a gene: 9. The germline gives CDR1 SGHNT, CDR2 YENEEA. This CDR3 has 16 amino acids.